This TCR beta chain derives from a study of T cell responses to AZD1222 COVID-19 vaccine. The overall study: Second-dose intervals near 4 or 12 weeks were combined.

To note about this clone: What it binds is unknown.

Whole-study findings and limits: Dominant CD4 TCR responses targeted spike regions 160-218 and 743-854. Clonal diversity may have been underestimated, and the donors were mostly white British, with more females than males.

The V gene's germline CDR1 is SGHAT and CDR2 FQNNGV. The CDR3 has 17 residues. V lost 3 bases and J lost 5, with 22 bases in between. Measured with immunoSEQ multiplex PCR; TCRdb has only the in-frame clones, and not every one. The table records approximately 74,000 clones, roughly 89% of them present only once. This sequence joins TRBV11-2 and TRBJ2-5; TRBD1 might be the D (8 bases). The receptor was derived from an adult in good health. The source was peripheral blood, collected on day 0 of AZD1222 vaccination. CDR3 coding DNA: TGTGCCAGCAGCTTCGGGAGGAGGACAGGGTTAGTTGAGACCCAGTACTTC. Its translation is CASSFGRRTGLVETQYF.